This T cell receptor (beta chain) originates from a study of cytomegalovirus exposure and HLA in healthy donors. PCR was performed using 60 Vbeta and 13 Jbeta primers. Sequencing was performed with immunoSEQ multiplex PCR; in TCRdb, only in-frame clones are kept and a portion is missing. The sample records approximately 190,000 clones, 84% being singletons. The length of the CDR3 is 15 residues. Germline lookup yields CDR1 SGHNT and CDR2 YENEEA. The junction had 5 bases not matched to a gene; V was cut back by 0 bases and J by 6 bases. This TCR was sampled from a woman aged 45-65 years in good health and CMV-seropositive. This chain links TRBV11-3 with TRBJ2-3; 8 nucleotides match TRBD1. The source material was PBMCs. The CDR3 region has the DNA TGTGCCAGCAGCTTAGATGGACAGGGATTCGATACGCAGTATTTT. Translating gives CASSLDGQGFDTQYF.